These T cell receptor beta chains were read from a single sample in a study of CD8 T cells in Susac syndrome. TCRdb used MiXCR to reprocess the immunoSEQ multiplex PCR reads, holding one entry per CDR3 protein. The data show 150,000 to 200,000 distinct CDR3 sequences, roughly nine tenths seen once. What was sequenced was CD4+ T cells from PBMCs. These receptors were obtained from a human donor with Susac syndrome. Each CDR3 is given with its conserved first and last residue. D genes are given only for firm matches. Clone size is given for some rows only: seen once, a few or many times, or a class if the clone is expanded.

d_gene	v_gene	abundance	j_gene	CDR3aa	CDR3nt
TRBD2	TRBV7-9	-	TRBJ2-3	CASSLASGGAGDTQYF	TGTGCCAGCAGCTTAGCGTCCGGGGGGGCCGGAGATACGCAGTATTTT
TRBD1	TRBV11-2	-	TRBJ2-4	CASSLPGQGQNIQYF	TGTGCCAGCAGCTTGCCGGGACAGGGGCAAAACATTCAGTACTTC
-	TRBV20-1	-	TRBJ2-5	CSASPGPVETQYF	TGCAGTGCTAGTCCTGGTCCTGTTGAGACCCAGTACTTC
-	TRBV5-1	-	TRBJ2-7	CASSLDGQYEQYF	TGCGCCAGCAGCTTGGACGGACAGTACGAGCAGTACTTC
-	TRBV30	-	TRBJ1-1	CAWTGYTEAFF	TGTGCCTGGACAGGGTACACTGAAGCTTTCTTT
-	TRBV5-1	-	TRBJ2-5	CASSLSTRGTQETQYF	TGCGCCAGCAGCTTAAGTACTAGGGGGACCCAAGAGACCCAGTACTTC
-	TRBV3-1	few	TRBJ2-5	CASSQVRETQYF	TGTGCCAGCAGCCAGGTTAGGGAGACCCAGTACTTC
-	TRBV4-1	-	TRBJ2-1	CASSQVGGGRREQFF	TGCGCCAGCAGCCAAGTAGGAGGGGGGAGGAGGGAGCAGTTCTTC
-	TRBV5-1	once	TRBJ1-6	CASSLGGFGGNSPLHF	TGCGCCAGCAGCTTGGGTGGCTTCGGGGGAAATTCACCCCTCCACTTT
-	TRBV9	once	TRBJ2-1	CASSVTRGSAYNEQFF	TGTGCCAGCAGCGTAACGCGTGGCAGCGCCTACAATGAGCAGTTCTTC
-	TRBV6-5	-	TRBJ1-1	CASTAPGQLTEAFF	TGTGCCAGCACCGCACCGGGACAACTCACTGAAGCTTTCTTT
-	TRBV10-3	-	TRBJ2-7	CAISEGPGQYF	TGTGCCATCAGTGAGGGTCCTGGGCAGTACTTC
-	TRBV21-1	once	TRBJ2-5	CASSKGNRSGGDQETQYF	TGTGCCAGCAGCAAAGGCAATAGGAGCGGGGGGGACCAAGAGACCCAGTACTTC
TRBD1	TRBV9	-	TRBJ1-6	CASSEGGGQGTSPLHF	TGTGCCAGCAGCGAAGGAGGGGGACAGGGGACTTCACCCCTCCACTTT
-	TRBV5-1	-	TRBJ1-6	CASRIGGADNSPLHF	TGCGCCAGCAGAATTGGTGGGGCGGATAATTCACCCCTCCACTTT
-	TRBV27	once	TRBJ1-2	CASSLQRQVSIYGYTF	TGTGCCAGCAGTCTACAACGACAGGTCTCGATCTATGGCTACACCTTC
TRBD2	TRBV20-1	-	TRBJ2-1	CSAPGGGLVYNEQFF	TGCAGTGCTCCCGGAGGGGGACTAGTCTACAATGAGCAGTTCTTC
-	TRBV4-1	-	TRBJ2-6	CASSQEVPGANVLTF	TGCGCCAGCAGCCAAGAAGTTCCCGGGGCCAACGTCCTGACTTTC
-	TRBV9	-	TRBJ2-7	CASSQLDGTGYEQYF	TGTGCCAGCAGCCAACTGGACGGGACGGGCTACGAGCAGTACTTC
-	TRBV5-4	-	TRBJ1-6	CASSSRVENSPLHF	TGTGCCAGCAGCTCACGGGTGGAAAATTCACCCCTCCACTTT
-	TRBV12-3/TRBV12-4	-	TRBJ1-2	CASSLSRGIKENYGYTF	TGTGCCAGCAGTTTGTCGCGGGGAATAAAAGAAAACTATGGCTACACCTTC
-	TRBV28	-	TRBJ2-7	CASNNYRNTYEQYF	TGTGCCAGCAATAATTACAGGAACACCTACGAGCAGTACTTC
-	TRBV7-8	-	TRBJ1-1	CASSSDPTRSMNTEAFF	TGTGCCAGCAGCTCAGACCCAACCCGGTCGATGAACACTGAAGCTTTCTTT
-	TRBV20-1	-	TRBJ1-3	CSATGPRNTIYF	TGCAGTGCTACCGGCCCCAGAAACACCATATATTTT
-	TRBV7-2	-	TRBJ2-7	CASSFEGLKQYF	TGTGCCAGCAGCTTTGAGGGACTTAAGCAGTACTTC
-	TRBV24-1	-	TRBJ2-5	CATSDQDRQETQYF	TGTGCCACCAGTGACCAAGACAGACAAGAGACCCAGTACTTC
-	TRBV20-1	-	TRBJ2-7	CSARAGSARFYEQYF	TGCAGTGCTAGGGCCGGGAGTGCCAGATTCTACGAGCAGTACTTC
TRBD1	TRBV5-1	-	TRBJ2-7	CASTRGTGNVYEQYF	TGCGCCAGCACCAGAGGGACAGGGAACGTCTACGAGCAGTACTTC
TRBD1	TRBV20-1	-	TRBJ2-7	CSARRGEGQGYEQYF	TGCAGTGCGCGGAGAGGCGAGGGACAGGGCTACGAGCAGTACTTC
-	TRBV20-1	-	TRBJ2-3	CSAREVDLDYKTQYF	TGCAGTGCTAGAGAGGTGGATTTGGACTACAAGACGCAGTATTTT
TRBD1	TRBV5-1	-	TRBJ2-7	CASSAGPGQNDEQYF	TGCGCCAGCAGCGCAGGCCCGGGACAGAATGACGAGCAGTACTTC
TRBD1	TRBV4-1	-	TRBJ1-2	CASSKGQGSGRAPNYGYTF	TGCGCCAGCAGCAAGGGACAGGGGAGTGGTAGAGCGCCTAACTATGGCTACACCTTC
-	TRBV20-1	-	TRBJ1-1	CSARDPRAASNTEAFF	TGCAGTGCTAGAGACCCTCGAGCAGCGTCGAACACTGAAGCTTTCTTT